This T cell receptor (beta chain) was identified in a study of PD-1 blockade in mismatch repair-deficient tumors. Some clones are missing from TCRdb's copy, which holds only in-frame ones; the method was immunoSEQ multiplex PCR. This repertoire shows approximately 25,000 clones, more than 80% found once; its top ten account for around 21%. The V end lost 6 bases, the J end lost 0 bases, and 8 bases lay between the germline ends. In germline, CDR1 is MNHEY, CDR2 SVGAGI. This CDR3 contains 14 residues. This sequence was found in an adult with mismatch repair-deficient cancer. This sample comprised peripheral blood, obtained 12 weeks after starting pembrolizumab. This sequence joins TRBV6-5 and TRBJ1-4; D is undetermined. The CDR3 DNA follows: TGTGCCAGCAGGGGGATTGCAACTAATGAAAAACTGTTTTTT. Amino acid sequence: CASRGIATNEKLFF.